This record looks at one TCR beta chain sequence and its context. Its target is not known. Germline values: CDR1 SQVTM, CDR2 ANQGSEA. The ends lost 7 bases at V and 8 bases at J; junction bases unmatched: 7. The CDR3 sequence is 11 residues long. The sample originates from a study of identifying expanded T cells in peripheral blood. Study results and limitations: Across healthy donors, higher total template counts meant significantly greater approximately two-week count variance. Differentially abundant clones: about 1.3 between replicates, just under 17 at roughly 2 weeks, 19 to 20 at four.

Healthy donors had no documented immune events, such as infections, while sampled. This table comes from immunoSEQ multiplex PCR, and its TCRdb copy is limited to in-frame clones, with some not included. The table lists around 120,000 clones, more than 85% of them singletons, with around 15% in the top ten. The chain uses TRBV29-1 and TRBJ1-2; 7 bases are a match to TRBD1. The sample comprised blood. The sequence derives from a person between 18 and 75 years old in good health. CDR3 in amino acids: CSGQGGGGYTF. The CDR3 nucleotides read TGCAGCGGACAGGGCGGAGGGGGCTACACCTTC.